This T cell receptor beta chain was sequenced in a study of blood T cell repertoires in COVID-19. On the study more broadly: The origin of the acute and convalescent COVID-19 samples was the United States, Italy and Spain. PBMCs, B-cell-depleted T cells, or T cells were the source of the cDNA or gDNA that made up the material.

The method was immunoSEQ multiplex PCR; TCRdb's version includes in-frame clones alone and lacks a portion of them. The data show more than 25,000 clones, 80% to 95% seen once. CDR3 length: 15 amino acids. Trimming took 1 base from V and 3 from J, leaving 13 bases between them. Per the germline V gene, CDR1 is SGHRS and CDR2 is YFSETQ. The TCR originated in a man in his sixties or seventies with active or convalescent COVID-19. Sample: peripheral blood. The chain couples TRBV5-1 to TRBJ1-2, with a tentative D call TRBD1 (6 bases). CDR3 sequence reads: CASSLQGNSDYGYTF. The DNA of the CDR3 is TGCGCCAGCAGCTTGCAGGGGAATAGCGACTATGGCTACACCTTC.